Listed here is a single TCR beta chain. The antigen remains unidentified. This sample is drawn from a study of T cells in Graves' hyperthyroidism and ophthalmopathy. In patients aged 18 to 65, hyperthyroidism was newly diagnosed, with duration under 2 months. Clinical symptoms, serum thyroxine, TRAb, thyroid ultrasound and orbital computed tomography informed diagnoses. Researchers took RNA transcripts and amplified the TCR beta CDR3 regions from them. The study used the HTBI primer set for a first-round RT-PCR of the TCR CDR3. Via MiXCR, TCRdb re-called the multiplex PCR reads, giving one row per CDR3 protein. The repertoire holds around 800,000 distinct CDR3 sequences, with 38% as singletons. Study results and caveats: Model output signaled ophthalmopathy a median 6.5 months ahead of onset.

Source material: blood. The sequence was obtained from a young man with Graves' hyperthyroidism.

The CDR3 DNA reads as TGTGCCAGCAGACCCATTCCCGGGGCATCTAGCAATCAGCCCCAGCATTTT. It yields the protein CASRPIPGASSNQPQHF. This chain uses TRBV25-1 with TRBJ1-5, with a weak D call TRBD1 (5 bases). Germline-derived CDR1 and CDR2 are MGHDK and SYGVNS. The CDR3 consists of 17 residues. V lost 6 bases to trimming and J lost 0 bases, with 18 bases between them.